A selection of T cell receptor beta chains follows, all from one sample in a study of control samples from healthy donors and cancer patients. Assay: immunoSEQ multiplex PCR; the TCRdb copy retains only in-frame clones and omits some. The profile covers roughly 89,000 clones, with around 92% appearing a single time and under 20% taken by the ten largest. Sequenced sample: blood. The receptors come from a man aged 45 to 65 in good health. The CDR3 runs from the conserved cysteine through the conserved F or W. D genes are given only for firm matches. Rows give clone size only sometimes, using once, few, many, or a class for an expanded clone.

TRBV11-3	TRBD1	-	TRBJ1-5	CASSERQGCNQPQHF	TGTGCCAGCAGCGAAAGACAGGGGTGCAATCAGCCCCAGCATTTT
TRBV5-5	-	-	TRBJ1-4	CASSLMTATNEKLFF	TGTGCCAGCAGCTTGATGACAGCAACTAATGAAAAACTGTTTTTT
TRBV7-9	TRBD1	-	TRBJ1-1	CASSLVTQGDTEAFF	TGTGCCAGCAGCTTAGTAACGCAGGGGGACACTGAAGCTTTCTTT
TRBV3-1/TRBV3-2	-	-	TRBJ2-1	CASSQSAGYNEQFF	TGTGCCAGCAGCCAGTCGGCAGGGTACAATGAGCAGTTCTTC
TRBV10-3	-	-	TRBJ1-2	CAISSAQGSYGYTF	TGTGCCATCAGCTCAGCACAGGGTAGCTATGGCTACACCTTC
TRBV3-1/TRBV3-2	-	-	TRBJ1-3	CASSQGTYPSGNTIYF	TGTGCCAGCAGCCAAGGGACGTACCCCTCTGGAAACACCATATATTTT
TRBV23-1	-	-	TRBJ1-6	CASSHTSPLHF	TGCGCCAGCAGTCATACTTCACCCCTCCACTTT
TRBV6-2/TRBV6-3	-	-	TRBJ1-5	CASSPPGGNNQPQHF	TGTGCCAGCAGTCCCCCGGGCGGGAACAATCAGCCCCAGCATTTT
TRBV27	-	once	TRBJ1-5	CASRRGNQPQHF	TGTGCCAGCAGGAGGGGCAATCAGCCCCAGCATTTT
TRBV11-2	-	-	TRBJ1-1	CASSEGAGPSTEAFF	TGTGCCAGCAGCGAAGGGGCAGGGCCAAGCACTGAAGCTTTCTTT
TRBV19	TRBD2	-	TRBJ2-7	CASSIRGLAGTYEQYF	TGTGCCAGTAGTATACGAGGACTAGCGGGGACCTACGAGCAGTACTTC
TRBV3-1/TRBV3-2	-	-	TRBJ2-2	CASSSRSFPGELFF	TGTGCCAGCAGCTCAAGGTCCTTCCCCGGGGAGCTGTTTTTT
TRBV4-1	-	-	TRBJ1-2	CASSQEDSRGKGYTF	TGCGCCAGCAGCCAAGAGGATTCCAGGGGAAAAGGCTACACCTTC
TRBV3-1/TRBV3-2	-	-	TRBJ2-1	CASSQGDNEQFF	TGTGCCAGCAGCCAAGGGGACAATGAGCAGTTCTTC
TRBV5-1	-	-	TRBJ1-4	CASSFLGTATNEKLFF	TGCGCCAGCAGCTTCCTGGGGACCGCAACTAATGAAAAACTGTTTTTT
TRBV4-1	TRBD1	-	TRBJ1-4	CASSRQVGQGDEKLFF	TGCGCCAGCAGCAGACAAGTCGGACAGGGCGATGAAAAACTGTTTTTT
TRBV10-3	TRBD1	-	TRBJ1-6	CAISDRGNDSPLHF	TGTGCCATCAGCGACAGGGGAAACGATTCACCCCTCCACTTT
TRBV6-5	TRBD1	-	TRBJ1-1	CASSYRGHTEAFF	TGTGCCAGCAGTTACAGGGGGCACACTGAAGCTTTCTTT
TRBV10-1	-	-	TRBJ2-3	CASSEKGDTQYF	TGCGCCAGCAGTGAAAAGGGAGATACGCAGTATTTT
TRBV5-1	-	-	TRBJ1-2	CASARDQANYGYTF	TGCGCCAGCGCCCGGGATCAAGCTAACTATGGCTACACCTTC
TRBV7-2	-	-	TRBJ1-1	CASSLAKTATEAFF	TGTGCCAGCAGCTTAGCTAAGACAGCCACTGAAGCTTTCTTT
TRBV19	-	-	TRBJ1-1	CASSVTLNTEAFF	TGTGCCAGTAGTGTTACACTGAACACTGAAGCTTTCTTT
TRBV5-1	-	-	TRBJ1-1	CASSLEGRQLGTEAFF	TGCGCCAGCAGCTTGGAGGGTCGGCAGCTGGGCACTGAAGCTTTCTTT
TRBV24-1	-	once	TRBJ1-6	CATSDSQLNSPLHF	TGTGCCACCAGTGATTCCCAACTCAATTCACCCCTCCACTTT
TRBV3-1/TRBV3-2	-	-	TRBJ2-1	CASSHKISGDKVGFRFF	TGTGCCAGCAGCCATAAAATTTCCGGGGACAAGGTGGGCTTCAGGTTCTTC
TRBV11-2	-	-	TRBJ2-7	CASSLGRLSDEQYF	TGTGCCAGCAGCTTAGGTAGGCTCTCTGACGAGCAGTACTTC
TRBV5-1	TRBD1	-	TRBJ1-1	CASSPDRGGTEAFF	TGCGCCAGCAGCCCGGACAGGGGGGGTACTGAAGCTTTCTTT
TRBV5-1	TRBD1	-	TRBJ2-3	CASSLMDRGLGTDTQYF	TGCGCCAGCAGCTTAATGGACAGGGGGCTTGGCACAGATACGCAGTATTTT
TRBV7-2	-	-	TRBJ1-1	CASSPAGGLNTEAFF	TGTGCCAGCAGCCCTGCCGGGGGGCTGAACACTGAAGCTTTCTTT
TRBV2	TRBD1	-	TRBJ2-3	CASSLGQARTDTQYF	TGTGCCAGCAGCCTCGGACAGGCACGCACAGATACGCAGTATTTT
TRBV5-6	-	once	TRBJ1-1	CASSLGSLGGTGTEAFF	TGTGCCAGCAGCTTGGGTTCTCTAGGGGGGACGGGCACTGAAGCTTTCTTT
TRBV30	-	-	TRBJ2-2	CAWSTVAALTGELFF	TGTGCCTGGAGTACGGTGGCAGCCCTCACCGGGGAGCTGTTTTTT
TRBV2	TRBD1	-	TRBJ2-5	CASSEGAGGETQYF	TGTGCCAGCAGTGAAGGGGCAGGGGGAGAGACCCAGTACTTC
TRBV7-8	TRBD1	-	TRBJ1-4	CASSLEGARTNEKLFF	TGTGCCAGCAGCTTAGAGGGGGCACGTACTAATGAAAAACTGTTTTTT
TRBV3-1/TRBV3-2	TRBD2	once	TRBJ2-7	CASSRPTLTSASYEQYF	TGTGCCAGCAGCCGCCCCACACTTACTAGCGCATCCTACGAGCAGTACTTC
TRBV4-1	-	once	TRBJ2-2	CASSALGRVSAGELFF	TGCGCCAGCAGCGCTCTAGGTCGAGTCTCGGCCGGGGAGCTGTTTTTT
TRBV5-4	TRBD2	-	TRBJ2-3	CASSRTSGVSDTQYF	TGTGCCAGCAGCCGGACTAGCGGGGTGTCAGATACGCAGTATTTT
TRBV7-9	-	-	TRBJ1-1	CASSFNENTEAFF	TGTGCCAGCAGCTTTAATGAGAACACTGAAGCTTTCTTT
TRBV7-6	-	once	TRBJ1-4	CASSLKEGEKLFF	TGTGCCAGCAGCTTAAAGGAAGGTGAAAAACTGTTTTTT
TRBV15	TRBD1	-	TRBJ1-1	CATSRPGDSGTEAFF	TGTGCCACCAGCCGACCTGGGGACAGTGGCACTGAAGCTTTCTTT
TRBV6-2/TRBV6-3	-	-	TRBJ1-1	CASSYATEAFF	TGTGCCAGCAGTTACGCAACTGAAGCTTTCTTT
TRBV2	-	-	TRBJ2-1	CASRGNNEQFF	TGTGCCAGCAGGGGGAACAATGAGCAGTTCTTC
TRBV19	-	-	TRBJ2-2	CASSPFRGTSGELFF	TGTGCCAGTAGTCCATTCAGGGGAACTTCCGGGGAGCTGTTTTTT
TRBV11-2	TRBD1	-	TRBJ2-7	CASSLGRTGRQYF	TGTGCCAGCAGCTTAGGTCGGACAGGCCGGCAGTACTTC